The 27 T cell receptor beta chains below were found in one sample sequenced in a study of blood T cell repertoires in COVID-19. Method: immunoSEQ multiplex PCR; TCRdb's copy keeps in-frame clones and lacks some. The table shows 300,000 or so clones, with 90% occurring only once. The sequencing sample was made of peripheral blood. These receptors were obtained from a young woman with COVID-19, enrolled during active disease.

V usage is TRBV6-5 and J usage is TRBJ1-2, with D hard to call. Per the germline V gene, CDR1 is MNHEY and CDR2 is SVGAGI. The CDR3 runs to 14 residues. The ends were cut back, 0 bases at V and 3 bases at J, with 8 bases in the middle. The CDR3 loop reads CASSYSITDYGYTF. The DNA for the CDR3 is TGTGCCAGCAGTTACTCTATAACAGACTATGGCTACACCTTC.

The rearrangement uses TRBV12-3 or TRBV12-4 and TRBJ1-2, with D uncertain. V was trimmed by 4 bases and J by 2 bases, leaving 8 bases between them. CDR3 length: 13 amino acids. The CDR3 here is CASSWSGNYGYTF. The CDR3 bases are TGTGCCAGCAGTTGGTCAGGAAACTATGGCTACACCTTC.

Comment on this clone: An end of the junction differs from the germline gene, which may be a read error. V is TRBV7-9 and J is TRBJ1-6; 11 bases fit TRBD1. Germline V gene data show CDR1 as SEHNR and CDR2 as FQNEAQ (reference sequence). The CDR3 extends over 13 amino acids. The CDR3 is CASSWDRGSPLHF. The DNA for the CDR3 is TGTGCTAGCAGCTGGGACAGGGGGTCACCCCTCCACTTT.

The chain joins TRBV30 to TRBJ1-1; 7 nucleotides match TRBD1. The germline V gene has CDR1 GTSNPN and CDR2 SVGIG (reference sequence). The CDR3 extends over 15 amino acids. The junction had 7 bases not matched to a gene; V was cut back by 2 bases and J by 1 base. The CDR3 sequence is CAWSPTYRGNTEAFF. CDR3 nucleotide sequence: TGTGCCTGGAGTCCGACCTACAGGGGGAACACTGAAGCTTTCTTT.

This clone was seen only a few times. This chain connects TRBV4-2 to TRBJ2-5; 7 bases are a match to TRBD2. The CDR3 is made up of 19 amino acids. The germline V gene encodes CDR1 LGHNA and CDR2 YNFKEQ. The junction had 16 bases not matched to a gene; V was cut back by 0 bases and J by 3 bases. CDR3 nucleotide sequence: TGTGCCAGCAGCCAAGATCGTGGGGGGGACGGACGAGAGAAAGAGACCCAGTACTTC. It is translated as CASSQDRGGDGREKETQYF.

The chain couples TRBV7-9 to TRBJ2-7; 7 bases line up with TRBD1. Germline CDR1 SEHNR, CDR2 FQNEAQ (reference sequence). V shed 1 base and J 5 bases; nucleotides not matched to a gene: 8. The CDR3 totals 15 residues. The CDR3 is CASSLVRPGGNEQYF. The CDR3 DNA reads TGTGCCAGCAGCTTAGTCCGGCCAGGGGGAAACGAGCAGTACTTC.

The chain recombines TRBV7-9 with TRBJ2-5; D ambiguous. Trimming cost V 0 bases and J 5 bases, with 13 bases left between them. Germline CDR1 SEHNR, CDR2 FQNEAQ (reference sequence). This CDR3 has 15 amino acids. CDR3 sequence reads: CASSLARWYEETQYF. The DNA of the CDR3 is TGTGCCAGCAGCTTAGCTCGGTGGTATGAGGAGACCCAGTACTTC. The full variable domain, in which reference TRBV7-9 and TRBJ2-5 provide the parts outside the CDR3, is DTGVSQNPRHKITKRGQNVTFRCDPISEHNRLYWYRQTLGQGPEFLTYFQNEAQLEKSRLLSDRFSAERPKGSFSTLEIQRTEQGDSAMYLCASSLARWYEETQYFGPGTRLLVL.

The V call is TRBV30, the J call TRBJ2-3, with D unresolved. This CDR3 has 13 residues. Germline V gene data show CDR1 as GTSNPN and CDR2 as SVGIG (reference sequence). Trimming removed 4 bases at V and 1 base at J, with 9 bases between. The CDR3 here is CAWKERGTDTQYF. The DNA for the CDR3 is TGTGCCTGGAAGGAGCGCGGCACAGATACGCAGTATTTT.

This chain uses TRBV9 with TRBJ2-1, with TRBD2 as a possible D gene (5 bases). The CDR3 is 14 residues long. V lost 0 bases and J lost 4, with 8 bases in between. The germline CDR1 and CDR2 sequences are SGDLS and YYNGEE. CDR3 coding DNA: TGTGCCAGCAGCGTAGCGGGAAGATACAATGAGCAGTTCTTC. Its protein product is CASSVAGRYNEQFF.

The rearrangement joins TRBV25-1 to TRBJ2-7; D might be TRBD1 (6 bases). With 3 bases removed from V and 2 bases from J, the gap between germline ends came to 11 bases. The CDR3 covers 14 residues. Germline CDR1 MGHDK, CDR2 SYGVNS. The CDR3 bases are TGTGCCAGCAGTGACCTCAGGGGCACCTACGAGCAGTACTTC. Translated: CASSDLRGTYEQYF.

This rearrangement joins TRBV5-4 to TRBJ2-7; weak D call: TRBD1 (6 bases). CDR1 and CDR2 from the germline V gene are SGHNT and YYREEE (reference sequence). Between the trimmed V and J ends, which lost 4 bases and 7 bases, there was a span of 21 bases. The CDR3 contains 15 residues. CDR3 in DNA: TGTGCCAGCAGCCGTACCCATGGCCAGGGGTGGGAGCAGTACTTC. It translates to CASSRTHGQGWEQYF.

The chain joins TRBV2 to TRBJ1-1; no clear D. V lost 8 bases to trimming and J lost 0 bases, with 10 bases between them. CDR3 length: 13 amino acids. Germline V lookup: CDR1 SNHLY, CDR2 FYNNEI. Here the CDR3 DNA reads TGTGCCAGCGGACGGGAGTTGAACACTGAAGCTTTCTTT. Protein: CASGRELNTEAFF.

V gene TRBV7-9 combines with J gene TRBJ1-1; 9 nucleotides agree with TRBD1. CDR3 size: 15 residues. J was trimmed by 4 bases and V by 3 bases; bases with no gene match: 6. Per germline, CDR1 SEHNR and CDR2 FQNEAQ (reference sequence). CDR3 sequence reads: CASSLRTGVVTEAFF. The CDR3 DNA reads as TGTGCCAGCAGCTTGAGGACAGGGGTGGTCACTGAAGCTTTCTTT.

The genes are TRBV7-9 and TRBJ2-7; TRBD2 matches 10 bases. The trim removed 3 bases at V and 2 bases at J, leaving 7 bases unmatched. This CDR3 has 16 residues. Germline V CDR1 and CDR2: SEHNR, FQNEAQ (reference sequence). CDR3 sequence: CASSFSQGLATYEQYF. CDR3 nucleotide sequence: TGTGCCAGCAGCTTCTCCCAGGGACTAGCGACCTACGAGCAGTACTTC.

This clone was observed once. The chain has TRBV24-1 and TRBJ2-1, with D perhaps TRBD2 (6 bases). V was pared by 1 base and J by 7 bases, with 10 bases between. Germline loops: CDR1 KGHDR, CDR2 SFDVKD. The length of the CDR3 is 14 residues. DNA of the CDR3: TGTGCCACCAGTGATTTCGGGACTCCGAATGAGCAGTTCTTC. As protein: CATSDFGTPNEQFF.

In its sample, this clone was seen once. The rearrangement uses TRBV11-2 and TRBJ2-7; D is perhaps TRBD1 (6 bases). CDR1 is SGHAT and CDR2 is FQNNGV in the germline V gene. The CDR3 spans 13 residues. V was shortened by 7 bases and J by 5 bases, with 15 bases between the two germline ends. CDR3 residues: CASMASGVNEQYF. Written as DNA, the CDR3 is TGTGCCAGCATGGCTTCAGGGGTCAACGAGCAGTACTTC.

CDR3 sequence: CASSPPGQGGYGYTF. In DNA, the CDR3 is TGTGCCAGCTCACCACCGGGACAGGGTGGCTATGGCTACACCTTC. The chain employs TRBV18 and TRBJ1-2; 9 positions match TRBD1. Germline CDR1 KGHSH, CDR2 LQKENI. The CDR3 loop spans 15 amino acids. V shed 0 bases, J shed 4 bases, and the junction held 3 bases outside the gene matches.

The chain employs TRBV20-1 and TRBJ1-2; maybe TRBD1 (5 bases). Germline CDR1 DFQATT, CDR2 SNEGSKA (reference sequence). Deletions cut 5 bases from V and 5 bases from J, with 9 bases between. This CDR3 is 11 amino acids long. In DNA form, the CDR3 reads TGCAGTGCTGCTGACAGTTATGGCTACACCTTC. Its protein product is CSAADSYGYTF.

This clone was observed once. The chain carries TRBV14 and TRBJ1-1, with 7 bases fitting TRBD1. From germline, CDR1 is SGHDN and CDR2 FVKESK. This CDR3 is 15 amino acids long. V trimming: 4 bases; J trimming: 0 bases; junction bases outside the gene matches: 5. CDR3 protein: CASSRHTGVNTEAFF. In DNA, the CDR3 is TGTGCCAGCAGCCGCCACACAGGGGTGAACACTGAAGCTTTCTTT.

The gene calls are TRBV5-1 and TRBJ1-4; tentatively, D is TRBD1 (6 bases). This CDR3 contains 15 residues. V lost 1 base and J lost 6, with 13 bases in between. The germline CDR1 and CDR2 sequences are SGHRS and YFSETQ. CDR3 sequence: CASSLTGTGDEKLFF. The CDR3 DNA is TGCGCCAGCAGCTTGACAGGGACGGGTGATGAAAAACTGTTTTTT.

The V call is TRBV7-9, the J call TRBJ1-4, with 10 bases matching TRBD1. There are 15 residues in the CDR3. Germline lookup yields CDR1 SEHNR and CDR2 FQNEAQ (reference sequence). Trimming took 5 bases from V and 7 from J; bases not matched to a gene: 7. The chain's CDR3 is CASSRTGGGGEKLFF. CDR3 bases: TGTGCCAGCAGCCGGACAGGGGGAGGGGGTGAAAAACTGTTTTTT.

The rearrangement uses TRBV30 and TRBJ2-1, with D tentatively TRBD2 (5 bases). Trimming removed 3 bases from V and 0 bases from J, with 9 bases in between. The CDR3 has 14 amino acids. The V gene's germline CDR1 is GTSNPN and CDR2 SVGIG (reference sequence). The CDR3 sequence: CAWSRLSSYNEQFF. CDR3 nucleotides: TGTGCCTGGAGCAGACTAAGCTCCTACAATGAGCAGTTCTTC.

The rearrangement uses TRBV5-1 and TRBJ2-1; TRBD2 aligns across 8 bases. Losses at the gene ends were 0 bases for V and 9 bases for J; bases not matched to a gene: 8. The CDR3 spans 15 residues. Germline loops: CDR1 SGHRS, CDR2 YFSETQ. CDR3 protein: CASSLGAGGNSEQFF. CDR3 nucleotide sequence: TGCGCCAGCAGCTTGGGTGCGGGAGGAAACAGTGAGCAGTTCTTC.

The rearrangement uses TRBV19 and TRBJ2-4; D might be TRBD1 (5 bases). CDR3 length: 15 amino acids. Germline V lookup: CDR1 LNHDA, CDR2 SQIVND (reference sequence). Trimming cost V 3 bases and J 9 bases, with 18 bases left between them. CDR3 coding DNA: TGTGCCAGTAGTATTTCAGGGATCCAAAACGGCATTCAGTACTTC. As protein: CASSISGIQNGIQYF.

The rearrangement joins TRBV6-6 to TRBJ1-4, with D perhaps TRBD1 (5 bases). The CDR3 covers 14 residues. Germline V gene lookup returns CDR1 MNHNY and CDR2 SVGAGI (reference sequence). Deletions cut 2 bases from V and 7 bases from J, with 11 bases between. The CDR3 spells CASSYGASLEKLFF. The CDR3 DNA follows: TGTGCCAGCAGTTACGGGGCCAGCCTTGAAAAACTGTTTTTT.

The chain links TRBV9 to TRBJ2-5, with 7 bases aligning to TRBD1. V shed 2 bases, J shed 1 base, and the junction held 2 bases outside the gene matches. This CDR3 is built from 14 residues. CDR1 and CDR2 from the germline V gene are SGDLS and YYNGEE. The CDR3 loop is CASSVRDSQETQYF. CDR3 coding DNA: TGTGCCAGCAGCGTCCGGGACAGCCAAGAGACCCAGTACTTC.

The rearrangement links TRBV10-2 to TRBJ1-2; D gene uncertain. CDR1 and CDR2 (germline): WSHSY, SAAADI. Trimming took off 7 bases at V and 4 bases at J, with 13 bases between the two ends. CDR3 length equals 13 residues. CDR3 sequence (DNA): TGCGCCAGCACCGCTCCGGGAGGCTATGGCTACACCTTC. This gives the protein CASTAPGGYGYTF.